Presented here are 9 T cell receptor beta chains from one specimen sequenced in a study of blood T cell repertoires in COVID-19. Sequencing used immunoSEQ multiplex PCR; TCRdb keeps in-frame clones, though not all of them. The sample includes about 310,000 clones, around 87% of them seen just once. The sequenced material came from peripheral blood. These receptors originate from a woman in her forties or fifties who had recovered from COVID-19.

The V gene is TRBV7-2, the J gene TRBJ2-2, with D uncertain. Per germline, CDR1 SGHTA and CDR2 FQGNSA. The V end lost 4 bases, the J end lost 5 bases, and 14 bases lay between the germline ends. The CDR3 covers 15 residues. CDR3: CASSYLRAGTGELFF. The CDR3 DNA reads as TGTGCCAGCAGCTACCTTCGCGCAGGAACCGGGGAGCTGTTTTTT.

The chain couples TRBV4-3 to TRBJ2-7; D possibly corresponds to TRBD2 (5 bases). V lost 3 bases and J lost 3, with 12 bases in between. The CDR3 is 14 amino acids. CDR1 and CDR2 from the germline V gene are LGHNA and YSLEER. In DNA form, the CDR3 reads TGCGCCAGCAGCCACTTCCACGGGGACTACGAGCAGTACTTC. Protein: CASSHFHGDYEQYF.

The chain joins TRBV24-1 to TRBJ2-3; 7 nucleotides line up with TRBD1. This CDR3 contains 15 residues. Germline lookup yields CDR1 KGHDR and CDR2 SFDVKD. V dropped 5 bases and J dropped 0; count of bases not matched to a gene: 4. Here the CDR3 reads CATSGAGGSTDTQYF. CDR3 sequence (DNA): TGTGCCACCAGTGGTGCAGGGGGTAGCACAGATACGCAGTATTTT.

This chain joins TRBV19 and TRBJ1-1; 7 bases agree with TRBD1. CDR1 and CDR2 from the germline V gene are LNHDA and SQIVND (reference sequence). This CDR3 spans 13 amino acids. The junction had 4 bases not matched to a gene; V was cut back by 2 bases and J by 7 bases. CDR3 residues: CASSIRRDSEAFF. The DNA for the CDR3 is TGTGCCAGTAGTATACGGCGGGACAGTGAAGCTTTCTTT.

This rearrangement joins TRBV9 to TRBJ1-3, with TRBD1 matching over 7 bases. The germline V gene encodes CDR1 SGDLS and CDR2 YYNGEE. The CDR3 loop spans 14 amino acids. Trimming at V came to 4 bases and at J to 4 bases, leaving 5 bases not matched to a gene. The CDR3 DNA sequence: TGTGCCAGCAGCACCGGGACAGAAGGAAACACCATATATTTT. Protein sequence: CASSTGTEGNTIYF.

The chain links TRBV6-5 to TRBJ2-1; 7 bases line up with TRBD1. Trimming took 6 bases from V and 8 from J; bases not matched to a gene: 13. Germline loops: CDR1 MNHEY, CDR2 SVGAGI. The CDR3 covers 15 residues. The CDR3 DNA reads TGTGCCAGCAGCCTTGGGACAGCCTGGAGCTATGAGCAGTTCTTC. This translates into CASSLGTAWSYEQFF.

The rearrangement links TRBV3-1 (or the pseudogene TRBV3-2) to TRBJ2-2, with D tentatively TRBD1 (5 bases). Deletions cut 4 bases from V and 2 bases from J, with 11 bases between. The germline V gene has CDR1 LGHDT and CDR2 YNNKEL (reference sequence). CDR3 length: 15 amino acids. Here the CDR3 DNA reads TGTGCCAGCAGCCCGAGGACAACCAACACCGGGGAGCTGTTTTTT. Amino acid sequence: CASSPRTTNTGELFF.

CDR3 region: CASSIGQGGGRKLFF. The CDR3 DNA reads as TGTGCCAGTAGTATTGGGCAAGGAGGTGGGAGAAAACTGTTTTTT. J is TRBJ1-4 and V is TRBV19; no definite D call. Germline V gene data show CDR1 as LNHDA and CDR2 as SQIVND (reference sequence). V was shortened by 3 bases and J by 10 bases, with 18 bases between the two germline ends. CDR3 length: 15 residues.

The rearrangement links TRBV9 to TRBJ2-1, with D perhaps matching TRBD2 (6 bases). This CDR3 spans 16 amino acids. Germline V gene data show CDR1 as SGDLS and CDR2 as YYNGEE. Trimming took 4 bases from V and 1 from J, leaving 15 bases between them. The CDR3 protein is CASSSGGMRSYNEQFF. In DNA, the CDR3 is TGTGCCAGCAGCTCCGGGGGAATGAGGTCCTACAATGAGCAGTTCTTC. The full variable domain, in which reference TRBV9 and TRBJ2-1 provide the parts outside the CDR3, is DSGVTQTPKHLITATGQRVTLRCSPRSGDLSVYWYQQSLDQGLQFLIQYYNGEERAKGNILERFSAQQFPDLHSELNLSSLELGDSALYFCASSSGGMRSYNEQFFGPGTRLTVL.